This T cell receptor beta chain was profiled in a study of shared clonotypes between healthy human individuals (dated by TCRdb to about 2020). At the level of the whole study: A couple of women and a few men aged 18 to 49 years were included in the cohort. To estimate repertoire size and how much clonotype sharing occurs between individuals, the study deeply sequenced the blood TCR repertoires of five healthy adults. To increase sequencing depth and limit assay-specific biases, different laboratories used diverse techniques to prepare libraries and sequence TCR repertoires. Leukapheresis yielded between about 0.9 and 9 billion PBMCs per donor.

Using the deep immunoSEQ assay, multiplex PCR amplified TCR CDR3 regions from genomic DNA. Extracted genomic DNA from each cell subset was distributed evenly across all wells of several immunoSEQ 96-well plates, and each plate was treated as a replicate. Each replicate PCR for unsorted PBMC received roughly 300 ng genomic DNA, equal to approximately 30,000 T cell genomes. Genomic DNA from unsorted PBMC was sequenced over ten immunoSEQ deep assay plates. Purified libraries were quantified with a Qubit 3.0 fluorometer, sized on a Bioanalyzer 2100, and re-quantified with the KAPA Library Quantification kit. Every immunoSEQ 96-well plate was sequenced on a dedicated single-read 150-cycle Illumina NextSeq 550 flow cell. As for the authors' bioinformatics: Because only junctional sequences without quality scores were contained in the immunoSEQ output, filtering matching that applied to full-length reads could not be performed. To assign V/J genes and CDR3, sequences were annotated using PyIR, a Python wrapper for IgBLAST v1.9, with IMGT germline references. Reads were removed for weak V/J assignments (E-value above 1e-6), missing CDR3, stop codons, out-of-frame junctions, or ambiguous translated residues. V3J clonotypes were defined as sequences sharing the same inferred V gene, J gene, and CDR3 amino acid sequence. Percentage overlap between repertoires was calculated by dividing the number of shared unique clonotypes by the size of the smaller repertoire. Repertoire richness was assessed with RTK rarefaction, the Chao1 estimator, and Recon v2.1 estimates of unobserved clonotypes. TCRdb carries this immuneACCESS record with in-frame sequences only. Its versions omit some clonotypes, under half of them owing to an unresolved V gene in the studies checked, with the rest unexplained. V, J and clone size reflect that table, while D and trimming were determined from the DNA. The sample profile shows some 450,000 clones; approximately 80% of them were found once. The ten most abundant clones make up around 11% of the sample.

Donors were healthy HIV-negative adults with no recently reported acute infections or vaccinations. Every donor was a Caucasian adult living in Nashville, Tennessee, USA. In the unsorted samples, 85 million to 100 million PBMCs were counted, and genomic DNA was extracted using the QIAamp DNA Blood Mini kit. After blood collection by leukapheresis, PBMCs were isolated using Ficoll-Histopaque density gradient centrifugation and then cryopreserved in the vapor phase of liquid nitrogen. Sequences SNHLY (CDR1) and FYNNEI (CDR2) are obtained from the germline V gene. Trimming costs V 4 bases and J 8 bases, and their ends lie 17 bases apart. The CDR3 has 14 amino acids, counting the end cysteine and phenylalanine. Just the 42-base CDR3 DNA is kept, in frame starting at base 1. Comments on this clone: Its binding antigen is unknown. Within one base of it there is no much larger clone, and no base qualities were kept.

Points the paper makes about the study in general: Only blood was sampled, and tissue TCR repertoires likely differ from those in blood. Pairwise subsampling led to the expectation that sequencing depth would affect the degree of clonotype sharing among donors. The small number of donors limited the genetic and exposure-history diversity represented.

The TCR originated in a woman aged 40-49 years in good health. Some clones in this sample may be carry-over from other donors' samples. The source material was PBMCs. Recombination linked TRBV2 to TRBJ1-2, and the D gene may be TRBD1, 6 bases matching. The DNA reads TGTGCCAGCAGTGGTCGGGACATGGATTCGGGCTACACCTTC. The translation is CASSGRDMDSGYTF. Reference TRBV2 and TRBJ1-2 proteins supply the regions before and after the CDR3; the full variable domain is: EPEVTQTPSHQVTQMGQEVILRCVPISNHLYFYWYRQILGQKVEFLVSFYNNEISEKSEIFDDQFSVERPDGSNFTLKIRSTKLEDSAMYFCASSGRDMDSGYTFGSGTRLTVV.